The 27 T cell receptor beta chains presented below share a single source sample, sequenced in a study of blood T cell repertoires in COVID-19. Repertoires were generated with immunoSEQ multiplex PCR, while TCRdb's copy carries only in-frame clones and drops some. The table records 80,000 to 95,000 clones, more than 65% of them present only once. The sample comprised peripheral blood. The receptors originated from an older man with active or convalescent COVID-19.

The chain couples TRBV7-2 to TRBJ2-1, with 7 positions matching TRBD2. Germline V gene lookup returns CDR1 SGHTA and CDR2 FQGNSA. V lost 3 bases to trimming and J lost 9 bases; unmatched junction nucleotides: 11. This CDR3 has 15 amino acids. The CDR3 DNA reads as TGTGCCAGCAGCTTTTCGGGTAGCTGGGAGGGTGAGCAGTTCTTC. It encodes CASSFSGSWEGEQFF. The whole variable domain, filled in from reference TRBV7-2 and TRBJ2-1, reads GAGVSQSPSNKVTEKGKDVELRCDPISGHTALYWYRQSLGQGLEFLIYFQGNSAPDKSGLPSDRFSAERTGGSVSTLTIQRTQQEDSAVYLCASSFSGSWEGEQFFGPGTRLTVL.

This clone came up once. This specimen includes other DNA sequences encoding the same CDR3. The chain links TRBV18 to TRBJ2-7; the match to TRBD1 covers 11 bases. The CDR3 runs 13 residues. Per germline, CDR1 KGHSH and CDR2 LQKENI. The J segment lost 7 bases and the V segment lost 3 bases, leaving 2 bases of the junction unmatched. In DNA, the CDR3 is TGTGCCAGCTCACCTCGGGACAGGGGGGAGCAGTACTTC. Amino acid sequence: CASSPRDRGEQYF.

V usage is TRBV25-1 and J usage is TRBJ2-6; 7 bases are shared with TRBD2. The CDR3 extends over 16 amino acids. V shed 10 bases, J shed 0 bases, and the junction held 9 bases outside the gene matches. Germline V lookup: CDR1 MGHDK, CDR2 SYGVNS. Here the CDR3 reads CATSSGGGSGANVLTF. Here the CDR3 DNA reads TGTGCCACCTCCTCAGGCGGGGGCTCTGGGGCCAACGTCCTGACTTTC. The whole variable domain, filled in from reference TRBV25-1 and TRBJ2-6, reads EADIYQTPRYLVIGTGKKITLECSQTMGHDKMYWYQQDPGMELHLIHYSYGVNSTEKGDLSSESTVSRIRTEHFPLTLESARPSHTSQYLCATSSGGGSGANVLTFGAGSRLTVL.

The rearrangement links TRBV7-9 to TRBJ2-3; TRBD2 agrees at 9 bases. CDR3 length: 15 residues. Germline CDR1 is SEHNR and CDR2 is FQNEAQ (reference sequence). The V gene end was trimmed by 5 bases and the J gene end by 6 bases; junction bases not matched to a gene: 9. CDR3 protein: CASSPPAGGRDTQYF. DNA of the CDR3: TGTGCCAGCAGCCCCCCAGCGGGGGGTAGGGATACGCAGTATTTT.

CDR3 amino acids: CAWAPGGNTIYF. For the CDR3, the DNA is TGTGCCTGGGCCCCGGGGGGAAACACCATATATTTT. The chain employs TRBV30 and TRBJ1-3; D not resolved. Trimming cost V 5 bases and J 4 bases, with 9 bases left between them. CDR1 and CDR2 (germline): GTSNPN, SVGIG (reference sequence). The CDR3 has 12 amino acids.

This sequence joins TRBV18 and TRBJ2-2; unclear D gene. The ends were cut back, 8 bases at V and 0 bases at J, with 13 bases in the middle. Per germline, CDR1 KGHSH and CDR2 LQKENI. The CDR3 runs 15 residues. The CDR3 loop reads CASHTTLANTGELFF. CDR3 DNA sequence: TGTGCCAGCCACACGACATTGGCGAACACCGGGGAGCTGTTTTTT. The full variable domain, rest sourced from reference TRBV18 and TRBJ2-2, is NAGVMQNPRHLVRRRGQEARLRCSPMKGHSHVYWYRQLPEEGLKFMVYLQKENIIDESGMPKERFSAEFPKEGPSILRIQQVVRGDSAAYFCASHTTLANTGELFFGEGSRLTVL.

This clone was detected once. J is TRBJ2-1 and V is TRBV2; 9 nucleotides match TRBD1. This CDR3 is built from 16 residues. Germline V lookup: CDR1 SNHLY, CDR2 FYNNEI. V shed 4 bases, J shed 6 bases, and the junction held 10 bases outside the gene matches. CDR3 nucleotide sequence: TGTGCCAGCAGTGGTACCGGGACAGGGAGTTTCAATGAGCAGTTCTTC. Residues: CASSGTGTGSFNEQFF.

V and J are TRBV28 and TRBJ1-5; D is perhaps TRBD1 (5 bases). Germline V gene sequence: CDR1 MDHEN, CDR2 SYDVKM. Trimming pared 6 bases from V and 3 bases from J, leaving 12 bases between. The length of the CDR3 is 14 residues. Here the CDR3 DNA reads TGTGCCAGCAGGGAAACAGGCTACAATCAGCCCCAGCATTTT. Its translation is CASRETGYNQPQHF.

This clone was observed a handful of times. This sequence joins TRBV3-1 (or the pseudogene TRBV3-2) and TRBJ1-3, with 8 bases aligning to TRBD1. Germline CDR1 is LGHDT and CDR2 is YNNKEL (reference sequence). CDR3 size: 15 residues. With V trimmed by 4 bases and J by 4 bases, 6 bases remained unmatched. The CDR3 region is CASSRGQVTGNTIYF. DNA for the CDR3: TGTGCCAGCAGCCGGGGACAGGTGACGGGAAACACCATATATTTT.

V and J are TRBV24-1 and TRBJ2-2; TRBD1 is a possible D gene (6 bases). This CDR3 is 14 amino acids long. V was shortened by 9 bases and J by 4 bases, with 14 bases between the two germline ends. In germline, CDR1 is KGHDR, CDR2 SFDVKD. The CDR3 coding sequence is TGTGCCACCGGGGGCGGCTATGGCACCGGGGAGCTGTTTTTT. Its translation: CATGGGYGTGELFF.

The chain carries TRBV6-5 and TRBJ2-5, with 9 bases matching TRBD1. The germline gives CDR1 MNHEY, CDR2 SVGAGI. The CDR3 spans 13 residues. The V and J ends lost 9 bases and 3 bases, in that order; junction bases with no gene match: 5. The DNA of the CDR3 is TGTGCCAGTAACCGGGACAGGGAAGAGACCCAGTACTTC. Translated, it gives CASNRDREETQYF.

This clone was seen once. The rearrangement joins TRBV29-1 to TRBJ1-4; D is perhaps TRBD1 (6 bases). The CDR3 totals 16 residues. V shed 2 bases and J shed 3 bases, with 16 bases lying between them. CDR1 and CDR2 (germline): SQVTM, ANQGSEA. The CDR3 sequence: CSVERLTSGANEKLFF. The DNA of the CDR3 is TGCAGCGTTGAACGCCTGACCTCAGGGGCTAATGAAAAACTGTTTTTT. The entire variable domain, with the rest obtained from reference TRBV29-1 and TRBJ1-4, is as follows: SAVISQKPSRDICQRGTSLTIQCQVDSQVTMMFWYRQQPGQSLTLIATANQGSEATYESGFVIDKFPISRPNLTFSTLTVSNMSPEDSSIYLCSVERLTSGANEKLFFGSGTQLSVL.

The chain carries TRBV23-1 and TRBJ1-2; TRBD1 is a possible D gene (5 bases). TRBV23-1 counts as an open reading frame of uncertain function. V lost 3 bases and J lost 10, with 15 bases in between. The CDR3 extends over 13 amino acids. The CDR3 nucleotides are TGCGCCAGCAGTCATCCGGGACGGGGGATCTACACCTTC. It translates to CASSHPGRGIYTF.

The chain is built from TRBV7-2 and TRBJ1-2; the D is unclear. V was trimmed by 0 bases and J by 1 base, leaving 6 bases between them. The CDR3 sequence is 14 residues long. Germline values: CDR1 SGHTA, CDR2 FQGNSA. CDR3 DNA: TGTGCCAGCAGCTTAGCGAGGCATAACTATGGCTACACCTTC. Translated: CASSLARHNYGYTF. The full variable domain, completed using reference TRBV7-2 and TRBJ1-2, is GAGVSQSPSNKVTEKGKDVELRCDPISGHTALYWYRQSLGQGLEFLIYFQGNSAPDKSGLPSDRFSAERTGGSVSTLTIQRTQQEDSAVYLCASSLARHNYGYTFGSGTRLTVV.

The V call is TRBV18, the J call TRBJ2-7; TRBD1 matches at 7 bases. The CDR3 length is 14 residues. V shed 6 bases, J shed 4 bases, and the junction held 9 bases outside the gene matches. CDR1 and CDR2 (germline): KGHSH, LQKENI. The DNA for the CDR3 is TGTGCCAGCTCGCCGGCCGGGACAGCTTACGAGCAGTACTTC. This encodes CASSPAGTAYEQYF.

The rearrangement links TRBV2 to TRBJ1-4, with 9 nucleotides matching TRBD1. The CDR3 is 14 amino acids. Germline V CDR1 and CDR2: SNHLY, FYNNEI. V gave up 8 bases and J gave up 8 bases; unmatched junction bases: 9. The CDR3 DNA follows: TGTGCCAGCCCAGGTCGACAGGGGGGGGAAAAACTGTTTTTT. As protein: CASPGRQGGEKLFF.

The chain recombines TRBV5-1 with TRBJ2-3; TRBD1 agrees at 7 bases. With V trimmed by 0 bases and J by 4 bases, 5 bases remained unmatched. The CDR3 totals 15 residues. Germline V gene sequence: CDR1 SGHRS, CDR2 YFSETQ. CDR3 in DNA: TGCGCCAGCAGCTTGGAGCACAGGGGCCCAGATACGCAGTATTTT. Translating it yields CASSLEHRGPDTQYF.

The gene calls are TRBV19 and TRBJ2-7; maybe TRBD1 (5 bases). Germline CDR1 is LNHDA and CDR2 is SQIVND (reference sequence). The CDR3 loop spans 12 amino acids. V was pared by 9 bases and J by 3 bases, with 12 bases between. The CDR3 DNA reads as TGTGCCAGCCAGGGAAGAAGCTACGAGCAGTACTTC. Its translation is CASQGRSYEQYF.

The gene calls are TRBV4-3 and TRBJ1-1; 7 bases agree with TRBD1. The J segment lost 1 base and the V segment lost 1 base, leaving 6 bases of the junction unmatched. Germline V gene lookup returns CDR1 LGHNA and CDR2 YSLEER. CDR3 size: 16 residues. CDR3 protein: CASSQGTGPGNTEAFF. The CDR3 coding sequence is TGCGCCAGCAGCCAAGGGACAGGACCGGGGAACACTGAAGCTTTCTTT.

This rearrangement joins TRBV10-1 to TRBJ2-2, with TRBD2 as a possible D gene (7 bases). V was trimmed by 1 base and J by 4 bases, leaving 10 bases between them. The CDR3 sequence is 15 residues long. Germline CDR1 and CDR2: WNHNN and SYGVQD (reference sequence). The CDR3 DNA follows: TGCGCCAGCAGTGAGTTGAGGGGGGGCACCGGGGAGCTGTTTTTT. Translating gives CASSELRGGTGELFF.

V is TRBV7-2 and J is TRBJ2-1, with D perhaps matching TRBD1 (5 bases). Per germline, CDR1 SGHTA and CDR2 FQGNSA. The V and J ends lost 3 bases and 6 bases respectively, with 18 bases between them. This CDR3 is built from 16 residues. The CDR3 DNA is TGTGCCAGCAGCTTCCCCAGGGCCTTGCTCGGCAATGAGCAGTTCTTC. Translated, it gives CASSFPRALLGNEQFF.

In this sample, this clone turned up a few times. The chain joins TRBV6-1 to TRBJ2-1, with D possibly matching TRBD2 (6 bases). Per germline, CDR1 MNHNS and CDR2 SASEGT. The CDR3 length is 14 residues. V lost 6 bases and J lost 3, with 12 bases in between. CDR3 residues: CASSLRDNYNEQFF. CDR3 sequence (DNA): TGTGCCAGCAGCTTGCGGGATAACTACAATGAGCAGTTCTTC.

The CDR3: CASSVGLGQTVTQETQYF. CDR3 in DNA: TGTGCCAGCAGCGTAGGCTTGGGACAGACAGTAACACAAGAGACCCAGTACTTC. The chain carries TRBV9 and TRBJ2-5; 7 bases match TRBD1. The V gene end was trimmed by 0 bases and the J gene end by 2 bases; junction bases not matched to a gene: 13. This CDR3 has 18 residues. Germline V gene sequence: CDR1 SGDLS, CDR2 YYNGEE.

The sample holds a few counts of this clone. The gene calls are TRBV18 and TRBJ1-2, with D perhaps TRBD1 (6 bases). This CDR3 contains 15 residues. Germline V gives CDR1 KGHSH, CDR2 LQKENI. Trimming left V 3 bases short and J 1 base short, with 12 bases between. CDR3 coding DNA: TGTGCCAGCTCACCCACAGGGATCTATAACTATGGCTACACCTTC. Translated, it gives CASSPTGIYNYGYTF. Based on the CDR3 plus reference TRBV18 and TRBJ1-2, the full variable domain is NAGVMQNPRHLVRRRGQEARLRCSPMKGHSHVYWYRQLPEEGLKFMVYLQKENIIDESGMPKERFSAEFPKEGPSILRIQQVVRGDSAAYFCASSPTGIYNYGYTFGSGTRLTVV.

This clone is a singleton in its sample. This chain connects TRBV12-3 or TRBV12-4 to TRBJ1-2; TRBD1 matches 7 bases. Unmatched junction bases numbered 8, after V lost 3 bases and J lost 10 bases. The CDR3 is 13 amino acids. The DNA for the CDR3 is TGTGCCAGCAGTTTTAGGACAGGTGGAGACTACACCTTC. It translates to CASSFRTGGDYTF.

V and J are TRBV2 and TRBJ1-6; D gene unclear. The CDR3 runs 11 residues. Germline V CDR1 and CDR2: SNHLY, FYNNEI. Trimming removed 9 bases from V and 9 bases from J, with 9 bases in between. This chain's CDR3 is CASNLGSPLHF. In nucleotides, the CDR3 is TGTGCCAGTAACCTAGGTTCACCCCTCCACTTT.

V is TRBV9 and J is TRBJ2-2, with no clear D. Germline CDR1 is SGDLS and CDR2 is YYNGEE. The CDR3 totals 13 residues. V dropped 0 bases and J dropped 7 bases, with 7 bases sitting between them. Here the CDR3 DNA reads TGTGCCAGCAGCGTAGGAGTTGGCGGGGAGCTGTTTTTT. This sequence encodes CASSVGVGGELFF.